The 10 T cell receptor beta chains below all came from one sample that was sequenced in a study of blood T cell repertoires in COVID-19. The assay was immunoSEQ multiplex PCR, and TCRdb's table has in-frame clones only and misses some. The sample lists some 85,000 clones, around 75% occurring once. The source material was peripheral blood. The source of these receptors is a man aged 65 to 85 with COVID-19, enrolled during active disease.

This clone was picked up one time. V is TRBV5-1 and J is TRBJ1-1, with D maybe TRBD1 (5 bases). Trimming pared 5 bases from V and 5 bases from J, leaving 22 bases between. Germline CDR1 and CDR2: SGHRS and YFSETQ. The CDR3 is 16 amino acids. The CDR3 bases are TGCGCCAGCAGTTGGGTCCAGGGAGGGGCTGGGACTGAAGCTTTCTTT. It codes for CASSWVQGGAGTEAFF.

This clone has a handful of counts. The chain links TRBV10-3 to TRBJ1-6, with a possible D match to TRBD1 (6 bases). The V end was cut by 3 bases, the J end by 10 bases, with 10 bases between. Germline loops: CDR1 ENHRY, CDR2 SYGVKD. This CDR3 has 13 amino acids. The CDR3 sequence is CAISEPGDSPLHF. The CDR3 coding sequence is TGTGCCATCAGTGAACCAGGGGACTCACCCCTCCACTTT.

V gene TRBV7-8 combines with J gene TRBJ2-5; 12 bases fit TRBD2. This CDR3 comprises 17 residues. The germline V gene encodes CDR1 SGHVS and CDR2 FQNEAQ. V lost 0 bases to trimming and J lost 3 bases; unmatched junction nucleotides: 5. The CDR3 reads CASSLARRTSGKETQYF. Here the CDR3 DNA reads TGTGCCAGCAGCTTAGCGAGAAGGACTAGCGGGAAAGAGACCCAGTACTTC.

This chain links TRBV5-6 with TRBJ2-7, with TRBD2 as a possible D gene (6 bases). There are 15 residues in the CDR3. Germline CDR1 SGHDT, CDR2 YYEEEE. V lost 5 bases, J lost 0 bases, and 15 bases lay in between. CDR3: CASRYLGGFSYEQYF. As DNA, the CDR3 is TGTGCCAGCAGGTACTTGGGGGGATTCTCCTACGAGCAGTACTTC.

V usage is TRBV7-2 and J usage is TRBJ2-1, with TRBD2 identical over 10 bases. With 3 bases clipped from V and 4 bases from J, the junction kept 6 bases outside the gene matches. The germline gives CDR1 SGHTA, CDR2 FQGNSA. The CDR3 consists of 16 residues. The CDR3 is CASSFKAGGLYNEQFF. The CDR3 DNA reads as TGTGCCAGCAGCTTCAAAGCGGGGGGGCTTTACAATGAGCAGTTCTTC. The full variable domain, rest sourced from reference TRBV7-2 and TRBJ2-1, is GAGVSQSPSNKVTEKGKDVELRCDPISGHTALYWYRQSLGQGLEFLIYFQGNSAPDKSGLPSDRFSAERTGGSVSTLTIQRTQQEDSAVYLCASSFKAGGLYNEQFFGPGTRLTVL.

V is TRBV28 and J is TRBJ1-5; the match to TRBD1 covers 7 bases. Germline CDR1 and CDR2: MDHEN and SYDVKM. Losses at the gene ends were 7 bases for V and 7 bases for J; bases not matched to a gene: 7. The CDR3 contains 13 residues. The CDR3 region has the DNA TGTGCCAGCAAGGGGGCTTGGGGACAGCCCCAGCATTTT. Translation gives CASKGAWGQPQHF.

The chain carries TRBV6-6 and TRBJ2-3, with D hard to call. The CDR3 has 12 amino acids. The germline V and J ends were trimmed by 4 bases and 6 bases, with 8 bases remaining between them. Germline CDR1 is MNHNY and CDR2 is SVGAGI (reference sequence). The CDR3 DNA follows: TGTGCCAGCAGTTTCCAATTCGATACGCAGTATTTT. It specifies CASSFQFDTQYF.

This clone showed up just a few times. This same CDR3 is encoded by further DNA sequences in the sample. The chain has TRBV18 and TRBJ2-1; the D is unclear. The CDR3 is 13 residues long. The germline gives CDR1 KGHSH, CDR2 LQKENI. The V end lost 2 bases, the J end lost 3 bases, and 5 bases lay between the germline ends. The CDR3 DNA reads TGTGCCAGCTCACCAGGGCACTACAATGAGCAGTTCTTC. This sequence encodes CASSPGHYNEQFF.

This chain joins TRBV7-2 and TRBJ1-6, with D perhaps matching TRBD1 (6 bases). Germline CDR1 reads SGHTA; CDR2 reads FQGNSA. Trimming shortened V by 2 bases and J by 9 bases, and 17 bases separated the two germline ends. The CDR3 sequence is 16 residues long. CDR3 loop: CASSLYNRQVRSPLHF. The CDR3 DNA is TGTGCCAGCAGCTTATATAATAGACAGGTTCGTTCACCCCTCCACTTT.

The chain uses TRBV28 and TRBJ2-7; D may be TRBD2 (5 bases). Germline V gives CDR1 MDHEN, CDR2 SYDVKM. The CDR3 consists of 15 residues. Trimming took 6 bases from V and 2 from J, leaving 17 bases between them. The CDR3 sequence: CASSSVSEAAYEQYF. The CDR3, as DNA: TGTGCCAGCAGCTCAGTCAGTGAAGCGGCCTACGAGCAGTACTTC.